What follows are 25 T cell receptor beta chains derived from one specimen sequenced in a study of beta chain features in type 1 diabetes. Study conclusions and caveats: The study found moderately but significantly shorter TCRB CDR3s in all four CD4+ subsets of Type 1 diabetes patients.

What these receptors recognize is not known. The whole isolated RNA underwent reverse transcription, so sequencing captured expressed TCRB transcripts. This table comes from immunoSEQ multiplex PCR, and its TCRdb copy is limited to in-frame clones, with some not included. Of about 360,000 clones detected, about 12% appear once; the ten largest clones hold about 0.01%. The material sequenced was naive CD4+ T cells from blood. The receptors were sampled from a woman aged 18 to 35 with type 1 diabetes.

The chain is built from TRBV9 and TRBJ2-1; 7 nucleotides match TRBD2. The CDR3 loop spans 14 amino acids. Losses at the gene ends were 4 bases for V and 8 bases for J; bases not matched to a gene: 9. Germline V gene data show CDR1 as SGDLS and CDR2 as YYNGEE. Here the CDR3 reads CASSPGLGFDEQFF. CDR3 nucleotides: TGTGCCAGCAGCCCTGGACTAGGATTCGATGAGCAGTTCTTC.

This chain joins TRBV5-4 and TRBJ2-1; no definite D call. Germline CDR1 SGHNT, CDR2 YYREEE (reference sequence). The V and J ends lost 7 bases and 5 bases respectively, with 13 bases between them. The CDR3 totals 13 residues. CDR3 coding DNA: TGTGCCAGCGTAAAACCGCCGGACAATGAGCAGTTCTTC. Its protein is CASVKPPDNEQFF.

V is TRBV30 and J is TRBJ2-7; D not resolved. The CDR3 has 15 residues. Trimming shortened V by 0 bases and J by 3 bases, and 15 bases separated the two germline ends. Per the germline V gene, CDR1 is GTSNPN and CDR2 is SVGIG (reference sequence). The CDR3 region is CAWSVKKLGNYEQYF. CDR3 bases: TGTGCCTGGAGTGTAAAAAAACTGGGCAACTACGAGCAGTACTTC.

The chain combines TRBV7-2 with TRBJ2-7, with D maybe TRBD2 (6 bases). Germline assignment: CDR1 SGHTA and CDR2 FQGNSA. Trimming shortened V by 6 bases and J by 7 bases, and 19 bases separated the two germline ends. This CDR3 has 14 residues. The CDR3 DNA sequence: TGTGCCAGCAGATTAACCGGGAGTCGGGAAGAGCAGTACTTC. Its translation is CASRLTGSREEQYF.

Here the CDR3 DNA reads TGTGCCAGTAGTATAGCGGGAGGGGGCCGTCAGCCCCAGCATTTT. Translation: CASSIAGGGRQPQHF. The V gene is TRBV19, the J gene TRBJ1-5; 7 bases align to TRBD1. With 1 base clipped from V and 6 bases from J, the junction kept 6 bases outside the gene matches. The germline V gene has CDR1 LNHDA and CDR2 SQIVND (reference sequence). The length of the CDR3 is 15 residues.

The DNA of the CDR3 is TGTGCCAGCAGCTCCCAGGGAGGGGAAAAACTGTTTTTT. Its translation: CASSSQGGEKLFF. The V and J genes are TRBV16 and TRBJ1-4, with D maybe TRBD1 (5 bases). The CDR3 totals 13 residues. Germline V gene lookup returns CDR1 KGHSY and CDR2 FQNENV. V lost 5 bases to trimming and J lost 8 bases, with 12 bases between them.

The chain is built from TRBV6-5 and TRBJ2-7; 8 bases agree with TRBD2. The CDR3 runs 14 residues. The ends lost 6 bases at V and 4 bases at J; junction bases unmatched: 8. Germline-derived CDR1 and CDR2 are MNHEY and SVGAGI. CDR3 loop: CASSRLAPIYEQYF. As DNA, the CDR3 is TGTGCCAGCAGCCGACTAGCGCCAATATACGAGCAGTACTTC.

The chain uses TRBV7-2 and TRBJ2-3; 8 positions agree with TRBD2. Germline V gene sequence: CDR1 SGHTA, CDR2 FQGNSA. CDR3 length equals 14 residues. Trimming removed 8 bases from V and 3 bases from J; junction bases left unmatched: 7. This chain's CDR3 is CASRGGGKTDTQYF. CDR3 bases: TGTGCCAGCCGGGGGGGAGGGAAGACAGATACGCAGTATTTT.

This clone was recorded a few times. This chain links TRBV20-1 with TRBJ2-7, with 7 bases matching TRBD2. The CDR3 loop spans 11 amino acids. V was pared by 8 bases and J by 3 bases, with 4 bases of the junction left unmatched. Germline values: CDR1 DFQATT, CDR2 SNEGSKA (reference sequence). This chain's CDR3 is CSLGGGYEQYF. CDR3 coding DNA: TGCAGTTTGGGGGGGGGCTACGAGCAGTACTTC.

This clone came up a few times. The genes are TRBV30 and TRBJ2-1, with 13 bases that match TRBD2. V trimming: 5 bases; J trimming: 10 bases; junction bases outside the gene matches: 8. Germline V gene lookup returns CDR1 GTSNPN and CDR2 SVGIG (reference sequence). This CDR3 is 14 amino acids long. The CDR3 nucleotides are TGTGCCTGGGGGACTAGCGGGATTGTAGGGGAGCAGTTCTTC. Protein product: CAWGTSGIVGEQFF.

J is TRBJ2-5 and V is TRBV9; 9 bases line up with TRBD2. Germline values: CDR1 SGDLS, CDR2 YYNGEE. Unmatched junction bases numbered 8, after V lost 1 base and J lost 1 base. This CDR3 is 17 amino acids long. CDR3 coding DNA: TGTGCCAGCAGCGTATTTGCGGGAGGGGCCTCCCAAGAGACCCAGTACTTC. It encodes CASSVFAGGASQETQYF.

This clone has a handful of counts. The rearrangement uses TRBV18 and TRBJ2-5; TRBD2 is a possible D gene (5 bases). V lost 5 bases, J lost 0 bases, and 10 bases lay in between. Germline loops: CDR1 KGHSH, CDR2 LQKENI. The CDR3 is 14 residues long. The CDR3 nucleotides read TGTGCCAGCTCATTCAGGCGGGACCAAGAGACCCAGTACTTC. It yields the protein CASSFRRDQETQYF.

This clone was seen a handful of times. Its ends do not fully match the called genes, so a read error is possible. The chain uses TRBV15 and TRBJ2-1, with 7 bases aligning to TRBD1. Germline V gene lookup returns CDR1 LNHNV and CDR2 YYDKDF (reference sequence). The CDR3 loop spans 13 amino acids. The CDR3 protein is CATSRETRGTVIF. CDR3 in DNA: TGTGCCACCAGCAGAGAAACTAGGGGGACAGTGATCTTC.

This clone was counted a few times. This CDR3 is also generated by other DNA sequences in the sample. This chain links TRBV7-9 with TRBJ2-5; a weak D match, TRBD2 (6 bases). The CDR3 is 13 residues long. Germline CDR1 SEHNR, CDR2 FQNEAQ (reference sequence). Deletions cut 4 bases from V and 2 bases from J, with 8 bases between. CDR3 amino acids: CASSSSGQETQYF. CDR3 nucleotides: TGTGCCAGCAGCTCCAGCGGGCAAGAGACCCAGTACTTC.

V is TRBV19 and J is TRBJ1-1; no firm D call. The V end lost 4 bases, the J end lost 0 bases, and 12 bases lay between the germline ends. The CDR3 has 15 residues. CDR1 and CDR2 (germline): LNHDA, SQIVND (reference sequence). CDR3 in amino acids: CASSTEQFMNTEAFF. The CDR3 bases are TGTGCCAGTAGTACCGAACAATTCATGAACACTGAAGCTTTCTTT.

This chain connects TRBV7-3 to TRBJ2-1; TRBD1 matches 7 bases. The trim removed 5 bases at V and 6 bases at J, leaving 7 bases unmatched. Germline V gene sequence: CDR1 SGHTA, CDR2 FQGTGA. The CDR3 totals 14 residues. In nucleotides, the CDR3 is TGTGCCAGCAGCCCACAGGGGTCAGGCAATGAGCAGTTCTTC. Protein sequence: CASSPQGSGNEQFF.

CDR3 residues: CASSPTGAHYGYTF. CDR3 DNA sequence: TGTGCCAGCAGTCCCACAGGGGCTCACTATGGCTACACCTTC. V and J are TRBV28 and TRBJ1-2, with 7 bases fitting TRBD1. V gave up 5 bases and J gave up 3 bases; unmatched junction bases: 6. This CDR3 spans 14 amino acids. Germline assignment: CDR1 MDHEN and CDR2 SYDVKM.

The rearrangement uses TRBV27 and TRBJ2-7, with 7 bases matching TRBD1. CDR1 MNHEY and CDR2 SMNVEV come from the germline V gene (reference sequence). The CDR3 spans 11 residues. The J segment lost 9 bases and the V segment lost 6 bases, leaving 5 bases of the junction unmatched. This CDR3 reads CASRTGLVQYF. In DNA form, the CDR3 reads TGTGCCAGCAGGACAGGGTTGGTGCAGTACTTC.

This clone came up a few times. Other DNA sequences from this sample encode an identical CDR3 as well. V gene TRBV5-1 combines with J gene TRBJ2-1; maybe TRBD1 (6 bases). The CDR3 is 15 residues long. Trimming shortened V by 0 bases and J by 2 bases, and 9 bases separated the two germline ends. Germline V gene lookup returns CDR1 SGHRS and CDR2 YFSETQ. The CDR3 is CASSLGQGPYNEQFF. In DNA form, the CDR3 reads TGCGCCAGCAGCTTGGGTCAGGGGCCCTACAATGAGCAGTTCTTC.

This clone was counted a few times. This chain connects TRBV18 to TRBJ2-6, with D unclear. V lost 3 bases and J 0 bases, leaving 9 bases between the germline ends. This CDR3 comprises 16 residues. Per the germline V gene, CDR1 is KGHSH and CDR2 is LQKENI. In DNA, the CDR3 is TGTGCCAGCTCACCCCGATCGGGCTCTGGGGCCAACGTCCTGACTTTC. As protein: CASSPRSGSGANVLTF. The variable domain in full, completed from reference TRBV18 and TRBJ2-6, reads NAGVMQNPRHLVRRRGQEARLRCSPMKGHSHVYWYRQLPEEGLKFMVYLQKENIIDESGMPKERFSAEFPKEGPSILRIQQVVRGDSAAYFCASSPRSGSGANVLTFGAGSRLTVL.

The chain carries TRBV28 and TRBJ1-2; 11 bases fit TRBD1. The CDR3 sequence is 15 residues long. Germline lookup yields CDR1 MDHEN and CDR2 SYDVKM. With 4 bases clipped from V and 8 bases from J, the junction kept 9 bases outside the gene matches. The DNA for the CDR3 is TGTGCCAGCAGTTCTTCTGGACAGGGGGCAGGGGGCTACACCTTC. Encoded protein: CASSSSGQGAGGYTF.

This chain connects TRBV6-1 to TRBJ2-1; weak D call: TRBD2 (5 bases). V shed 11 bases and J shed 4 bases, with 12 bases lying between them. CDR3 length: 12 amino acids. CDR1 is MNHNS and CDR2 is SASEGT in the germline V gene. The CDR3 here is CAGAAGYNEQFF. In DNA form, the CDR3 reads TGTGCCGGTGCGGCGGGTTACAATGAGCAGTTCTTC.

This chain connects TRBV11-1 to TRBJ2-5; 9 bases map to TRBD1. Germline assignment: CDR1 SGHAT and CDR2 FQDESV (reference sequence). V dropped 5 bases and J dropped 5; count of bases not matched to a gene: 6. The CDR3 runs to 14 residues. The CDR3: CASSPGTGSETQYF. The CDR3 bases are TGTGCCAGCAGCCCCGGGACAGGGTCGGAGACCCAGTACTTC.

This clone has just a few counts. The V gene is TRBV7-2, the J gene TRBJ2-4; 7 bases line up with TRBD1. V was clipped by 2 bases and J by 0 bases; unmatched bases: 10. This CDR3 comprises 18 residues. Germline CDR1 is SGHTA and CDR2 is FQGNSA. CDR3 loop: CASSLRGPGQIAKNIQYF. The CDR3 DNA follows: TGTGCCAGCAGCTTAAGGGGGCCGGGACAGATAGCCAAAAACATTCAGTACTTC. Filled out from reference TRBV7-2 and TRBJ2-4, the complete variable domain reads GAGVSQSPSNKVTEKGKDVELRCDPISGHTALYWYRQSLGQGLEFLIYFQGNSAPDKSGLPSDRFSAERTGGSVSTLTIQRTQQEDSAVYLCASSLRGPGQIAKNIQYFGAGTRLSVL.

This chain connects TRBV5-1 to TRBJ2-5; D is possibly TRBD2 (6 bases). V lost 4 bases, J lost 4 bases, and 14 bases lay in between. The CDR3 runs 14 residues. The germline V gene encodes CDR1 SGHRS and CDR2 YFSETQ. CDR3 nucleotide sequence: TGCGCCAGCAGCCACGGGACTCAGGGAGAGACCCAGTACTTC. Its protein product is CASSHGTQGETQYF.